The text below deals with one T cell receptor beta chain. The target of this receptor is not known. Qualities for individual bases were not recorded, and no much larger clone is one base off. Library creation used the immunoSEQ multiplex PCR assay. For the multiplex PCR, a mixture combining 60 forward primers for TCR Vbeta segments and 13 reverse primers for TCR Jbeta segments was used. Amplification of the CDR3 region of rearranged TCR beta genes was performed with a multiplex PCR assay on genomic DNA. On the Illumina HiSeq System, the amplified TCR beta libraries were sequenced as 87-base-pair reads. In the paper's pipeline: A later analysis tallied roughly 76 million unique TCR beta chains across the 610 or so repertoires, and 10 million to 11 million of those chains were shared by two or more donors. A nearest-neighbor algorithm error-corrected the raw reads and collapsed the reads into unique sequences, merging closely related sequences to remove PCR and sequencing errors. V, D and J gene segments were assigned by aligning CDR3 sequences to IMGT reference sequences. For a sequence to be retained, a match of at least six nucleotides was required to both a V gene segment and a J gene segment. Rearrangements were classified as productive when the CDR3 lacked stop codons and remained in frame with V and J, and all other rearrangements were classified as non-productive. Following IMGT convention, CDR3 was defined as the stretch from the second conserved V-encoded cysteine to the conserved J-encoded phenylalanine. The earlier analysis of 587 of the donors excluded sequences that lacked an unambiguous match to a single V gene segment. In an earlier analysis of approximately 550 of the donors, V segments were called functional above 56.7% productive rearrangements and were called segregating when the between-donor standard deviation exceeded 5%. A statistical classification framework was built to diagnose cytomegalovirus status from the catalog of TCR beta chain sequences. A later analysis assigned V and J genes by comparing TCR nucleotide sequences with IMGT/GENE-DB human TR gene sequences. Using the TCRdist pipeline, a later analysis assigned CDR3 sequences along with most-parsimonious VDJ recombination scenarios. In a later analysis, every TCR beta chain was defined by the combination of its CDR3 amino acid sequence and its V-gene family, and reads without a unique V-gene family were dropped. As a way to deal with suspected cross-contamination and a sequencing artifact, a later analysis dropped hundreds of nucleotide sequences that were highly shared and had low generation probability. In a later analysis, a clonal expansion index for each public chain was calculated from normalized within-repertoire ranks of inferred template counts. A later analysis computed generation probabilities with a VDJ recombination model fitted to out-of-frame rearrangements, and checked the results against IGoR. In a later analysis, hypergeometric tests were used to score TCR-TCR, TCR-HLA and TCR-CMV co-occurrence, with a repertoire-size bias correction applied to TCR pairs. To estimate false discovery rates, a later analysis permuted the HLA or CMV assignments 20 times. In a later analysis, co-occurring TCRs were grouped using DBSCAN, and TCRdist sequence similarity was added for clustering within HLA-allele-positive subsets. Repertoires with fewer than 30,000 or more than 120,000 public chains, plus five repertoires with anomalous nucleotide sharing, were excluded from co-occurrence clustering. What TCRdb holds here is the immuneACCESS table cut down to in-frame rearrangements. Part of the clones is not present; checked against another copy, under half of the missing clones reflect an unresolved V gene, and the others are unexplained. V and J calls and clone size are copied from that table; D and trimming were computed from the DNA. This sample lists around 190,000 clones; 78% were detected once. Approximately 14% of the sample is in the top ten clones.

The cysteine opens and the phenylalanine closes a CDR3 of 15 amino acids. The retained sequence is limited to the CDR3, 45 bases, with the frame set at the first base. V loses 3 bases at its end and J loses 1 base; junction bases beyond the gene matches: 3. CDR1 and CDR2 are read off the germline V gene as KGHSH and LQKENI. This sample was taken from a study of cytomegalovirus exposure and HLA in healthy donors (dated by TCRdb to 2017 to 2019). Broadly, across the study: In an earlier analysis of 450 to 750 of the donors, 250 to 350 Gb of sequence data and 100 million or so unique TCR beta sequences from 150 million to 200 million T cells were reported. On average, about 240,000 unique TCR beta nucleotide sequences were sequenced per donor among some 420 genotyped donors of the cohort, with roughly 18% of those sequences being non-productive. Rather than drawing on any new phenotypic data, the later analysis identified candidate immune exposures from TCR beta sequences and the way those sequences occurred across donors. All discovery cohort repertoires had been generated using a single sequencing platform. The study profiled the T cell repertoires of more than 500 subjects by immunosequencing and related them to cytomegalovirus serostatus. An earlier analysis of several hundred of the donors used high-throughput TCR beta sequencing to judge whether each TCR beta V gene segment behaved as functional or pseudogenic. In a later genetic analysis, genome-wide SNP genotypes for about 55% of the roughly 700 donors were used, and that subset was treated as a discovery cohort. Along with the approximately 650-subject first cohort, a separate validation cohort of over a hundred different subjects was used. Typing coverage differed by locus: A, B, C, DRB1 and DQB1 were typed in roughly 620-640 donors, DQA1 in 522, DPA1 in around 600, and DPB1 in approximately 450. Class I and class II HLA loci were covered by the typing at four-digit resolution. The study aimed to test whether signatures of past pathogen exposure could be identified by cataloging public T cell receptors. In a later analysis, previously published TCR beta repertoires from several hundred donors were re-analyzed and high-resolution HLA genotyping was added so that TCR occurrence patterns could be studied. Donor age, sex, ethnicity and CMV serostatus were compiled together with the repertoire data. The study combined high-throughput TCR immunosequencing, statistical association of individual TCRs with disease status, and machine learning to predict cytomegalovirus infection status. Because of strong linkage in the cohort, roughly five DR-DQ haplotypes were treated as single units for association and clustering. Of the roughly 400 genotyped donors, around 81% fell in the genetic ancestry cluster associated with self-reported Caucasian donors. An early release that covered about 640 HLA-typed donors contained about 300 gigabases of sequencing data and 75 million to 100 million unique TCR sequences.

The cohort consisted of more than 650 healthy bone marrow donors. At the time of sampling, all cohort members were nominally healthy, though unrecorded immune exposures were likely present. The donor tested CMV seropositive and was one of the 289 seropositive cohort members. A peripheral blood sample was collected from each donor, and TCR beta sequencing was performed on peripheral blood mononuclear cells. The Qiagen DNeasy Blood Extraction Kit was used to extract genomic DNA from the blood cell samples. General findings and caveats noted by the study authors: An association between a missense DCLRE1C variant and V-gene and J-gene trimming of TCR beta chains was found in a later genetic analysis and replicated in an independent cohort. While some public TCRs were present in many individuals, most TCR sequences turned up only very rarely across donors. A further reported finding was that TCR beta sequences accurately predicted the HLA-A and HLA-B alleles for most subjects in the first cohort. Correlated functional status among segregating V segments might reflect linkage disequilibrium, but an unknown experimental factor could not be ruled out. Immune exposure information for the cohort was limited to CMV serostatus. A later analysis found that HLA-associated TCR beta chains were more clonally expanded and had lower generation probabilities than equally common non-associated chains. In this cohort, only TCR beta chains were sequenced, and detectable features were limited by the absence of alpha or paired-chain data. When HLA alleles, especially DR and DQ, strongly co-occurred, attributing TCR associations to individual alleles was difficult. In an earlier analysis of approximately 600 of the donors, most TCR beta V segments were observed in productive rearrangements about 90% or about 30% of the time, broadly matching IMGT annotations. Compared with the approximately 600-donor mean, donors in an Asian-associated ancestry cluster had fewer N-insertions in productive TCRs, according to a later genetic analysis. Roughly uniform sequencing depth across donors was assumed in presence/absence analyses, although this assumption may not hold. Cytomegalovirus status was reported to be diagnosed by the classifier with high specificity and sensitivity in both the original and validation cohorts. The study listed 150 to 200 TCR beta chains as associated with cytomegalovirus. A few of the identified cytomegalovirus-associated TCR beta chains were confirmed in vitro to be specific for cytomegalovirus antigens. According to a later analysis, TCR association rates differed among HLA loci, with DRB1 alleles showing the most associated TCRs and HLA-C alleles showing the fewest. The authors suggested that the approach could potentially be extended to other disease states and immunological phenotypes. A later analysis reported that several top co-occurrence clusters appeared linked to parvovirus B19, influenza, CMV and Epstein-Barr virus. Some IMGT-functional V segments, including TRBV6-2 and TRBV6-3, could not be distinguished by the 87-base-pair reads and were therefore excluded. Because HLA typing was missing for some donors at each locus, association tests included only the typed subset. A later analysis associated about 17,000 TCR beta sequences with specific HLA alleles at a false discovery rate of 0.05. A cluster of highly shared sequence variants was judged likely to represent a technical artifact of the sequencing pipeline. The earlier analysis of about 600 of the donors excluded 15 to 20 rarely observed V segments, including chromosome 9 orphons, because counts were too low. According to a later analysis, most CMV-associated TCR beta chains appeared to be HLA-restricted, and the HLA associations seemed to be driven largely by CMV exposure.

Sequencing was done on a sample of PBMCs. This sequence originates from a woman aged 25 to 45 in good health and CMV-seropositive. The chain is encoded by TRBV18 joined to TRBJ2-3; 8 bases in the junction line up with TRBD1. The sequence in DNA is TGTGCCAGCTCACCGCAGGGGGCAGGCACAGATACGCAGTATTTT. This codes for CASSPQGAGTDTQYF.